Each of the 12 T cell receptor beta chains below was sequenced from the same sample in a study of blood T cell repertoires in COVID-19. This table comes from immunoSEQ multiplex PCR, and its TCRdb copy is limited to in-frame clones, with some not included. The data contain approximately 150,000 clones, almost 80% of them singletons. Sequenced material: peripheral blood. These receptors were collected from a man aged 50-60 years with active or convalescent COVID-19.

The chain is built from TRBV19 and TRBJ1-3, with unresolved D. CDR1 LNHDA and CDR2 SQIVND come from the germline V gene (reference sequence). The CDR3 runs to 17 residues. Trimming cost V 4 bases and J 2 bases, with 18 bases left between them. This CDR3 reads CASSTPGAGLTGNTIYF. In DNA, the CDR3 is TGTGCCAGTAGTACCCCTGGTGCAGGACTCACTGGAAACACCATATATTTT.

This clone was detected only once. V gene TRBV30 combines with J gene TRBJ2-5; no firm D call. Germline V gene sequence: CDR1 GTSNPN, CDR2 SVGIG (reference sequence). CDR3 length: 12 amino acids. V was clipped by 0 bases and J by 5 bases, with 7 bases between them. The CDR3 DNA follows: TGTGCCTGGAGTGTACTGGTGGAGACCCAGTACTTC. Translating it yields CAWSVLVETQYF.

V is TRBV5-1 and J is TRBJ2-7; D perhaps matches TRBD1 (5 bases). Trimming took 0 bases from V and 4 from J, leaving 20 bases between them. CDR3 size: 17 residues. The germline gives CDR1 SGHRS, CDR2 YFSETQ. The CDR3 loop is CASSLEWQGTLGYEQYF. CDR3 sequence (DNA): TGCGCCAGCAGCTTGGAATGGCAGGGTACGTTGGGGTACGAGCAGTACTTC.

This clone was seen a few times. The chain links TRBV7-9 to TRBJ2-1; TRBD2 aligns across 12 bases. Per the germline V gene, CDR1 is SEHNR and CDR2 is FQNEAQ (reference sequence). V dropped 1 base and J dropped 2; count of bases not matched to a gene: 3. This CDR3 spans 17 amino acids. CDR3 in amino acids: CASSLVTSGRTYNEQFF. Written as DNA, the CDR3 is TGTGCCAGCAGCTTAGTTACTAGCGGGAGGACCTACAATGAGCAGTTCTTC.

This clone was seen more than once but under ten times. The rearrangement uses TRBV6-6 and TRBJ1-2; D might be TRBD1 (6 bases). This CDR3 region has 14 residues. CDR1 and CDR2 from the germline V gene are MNHNY and SVGAGI (reference sequence). Trimming shortened V by 4 bases and J by 4 bases, and 13 bases separated the two germline ends. CDR3 DNA sequence: TGTGCCAGCAGTTTCCAGACAGGACGCTATGGCTACACCTTC. This gives the protein CASSFQTGRYGYTF.

This clone was seen at least ten times. This chain uses TRBV24-1 with TRBJ2-1; 13 positions match TRBD2. Losses at the gene ends were 4 bases for V and 3 bases for J; bases not matched to a gene: 5. This CDR3 region has 17 residues. The germline CDR1 and CDR2 sequences are KGHDR and SFDVKD. The CDR3 sequence: CATSDPGTSGIYNEQFF. DNA of the CDR3: TGTGCCACCAGTGACCCTGGGACTAGCGGGATCTACAATGAGCAGTTCTTC.

This clone was seen ten or more times. The V gene is TRBV7-8, the J gene TRBJ2-7; D is uncertain. Germline CDR1 is SGHVS and CDR2 is FQNEAQ. The CDR3 is 15 residues long. Deletions cut 5 bases from V and 1 base from J, with 15 bases between. Written as DNA, the CDR3 is TGTGCCAGCAGCCTCGAGCCACTTCGATCCTACGAGCAGTACTTC. Its protein product is CASSLEPLRSYEQYF.

The chain uses TRBV6-1 and TRBJ2-1; the D gene is possibly TRBD2 (6 bases). Germline V gene sequence: CDR1 MNHNS, CDR2 SASEGT. V lost 1 base to trimming and J lost 7 bases, with 14 bases between them. The CDR3 contains 15 residues. CDR3 region: CASSEGQPRGNEQFF. The CDR3 DNA is TGTGCCAGCAGTGAAGGGCAACCCCGGGGGAATGAGCAGTTCTTC.

The chain employs TRBV27 and TRBJ2-7; 7 nucleotides line up with TRBD1. The V gene end was trimmed by 5 bases and the J gene end by 2 bases; junction bases not matched to a gene: 12. This CDR3 comprises 16 residues. Germline lookup yields CDR1 MNHEY and CDR2 SMNVEV (reference sequence). The CDR3 here is CASSPSTGDRPYEQYF. CDR3 in DNA: TGTGCCAGCAGTCCCTCCACAGGGGACCGTCCCTACGAGCAGTACTTC.

The CDR3 region is CASSPIGDNQPQHF. Written as DNA, the CDR3 is TGTGCCAGCAGCCCAATCGGGGACAATCAGCCCCAGCATTTT. The chain couples TRBV7-6 to TRBJ1-5, with no clear D. This CDR3 has 14 amino acids. V was cut by 5 bases and J by 3 bases, with 11 bases left in between. The germline gives CDR1 SGHVS, CDR2 FNYEAQ.

V is TRBV7-3 and J is TRBJ2-3; the D gene is possibly TRBD1 (5 bases). Germline-derived CDR1 and CDR2 are SGHTA and FQGTGA. This CDR3 spans 16 amino acids. Trimming cost V 0 bases and J 3 bases, with 13 bases left between them. CDR3 DNA sequence: TGTGCCAGCAGCTTAACCAGACCAGGGAAAACAGATACGCAGTATTTT. It specifies CASSLTRPGKTDTQYF.

V is TRBV4-2 and J is TRBJ1-3, with TRBD1 as a possible D gene (5 bases). V was clipped by 4 bases and J by 2 bases, with 12 bases between them. Looked up from germline, CDR1 is LGHNA and CDR2 is YNFKEQ. There are 15 residues in the CDR3. The CDR3 bases are TGTGCCAGCAGCCTTTATCAGGGAACTGGAAACACCATATATTTT. This sequence encodes CASSLYQGTGNTIYF.